Following are 22 T cell receptor beta chains from one sample sequenced in a study of cytomegalovirus exposure and HLA in healthy donors. Primers: 60 Vbeta forward and 13 Jbeta reverse. The table came from immunoSEQ multiplex PCR; TCRdb's copy has only in-frame clones and leaves some out. The profile shows 85,000 to 100,000 clones, approximately 82% of them singletons. The sequenced sample was PBMCs. The receptor source for this set is a female donor in good health and CMV-seropositive.

The V and J genes are TRBV7-9 and TRBJ2-3; D is unclear. V was clipped by 4 bases and J by 4 bases, with 6 bases between them. The germline V gene has CDR1 SEHNR and CDR2 FQNEAQ (reference sequence). The CDR3 is made up of 12 amino acids. The CDR3 loop reads CASSSAADTQYF. The CDR3 bases are TGTGCCAGCAGCTCCGCAGCAGATACGCAGTATTTT.

The chain employs TRBV6-6 and TRBJ2-7; 10 nucleotides match TRBD1. This CDR3 has 15 residues. Germline V gene lookup returns CDR1 MNHNY and CDR2 SVGAGI (reference sequence). The V and J ends lost 3 bases and 7 bases, in that order; junction bases with no gene match: 9. As DNA, the CDR3 is TGTGCCAGCAGTTATTGGGGACAGGGGAAAGGTGAGCAGTACTTC. It yields the protein CASSYWGQGKGEQYF.

On this clone itself: Other nucleotide sequences from this sample produce the same CDR3. The V and J genes are TRBV28 and TRBJ2-7; D is perhaps TRBD2 (6 bases). CDR3 length equals 13 residues. V lost 4 bases and J 3 bases, leaving 10 bases between the germline ends. Per germline, CDR1 MDHEN and CDR2 SYDVKM. DNA for the CDR3: TGTGCCAGCAGTTCGACCGGGAGCTACGAGCAGTACTTC. Its translation is CASSSTGSYEQYF.

V is TRBV5-1 and J is TRBJ2-7, with 8 nucleotides matching TRBD2. Germline values: CDR1 SGHRS, CDR2 YFSETQ. V was clipped by 7 bases and J by 6 bases; unmatched bases: 12. The CDR3 has 14 residues. CDR3 sequence reads: CASSKTSVTCEQYF. The CDR3 region has the DNA TGCGCCAGCTCGAAGACTAGCGTAACCTGCGAGCAGTACTTC.

In regard to this clone: Germline is not matched at one junction end, which may reflect a read error. The chain couples TRBV29-1 to TRBJ1-1; D is uncertain. The CDR3 covers 13 residues. Germline CDR1 is SQVTM and CDR2 is ANQGSEA. In nucleotides, the CDR3 is TGCAGCGTTCAAGAACAAACCGGGACTGAAGCTTTCTTT. Protein: CSVQEQTGTEAFF.

The chain joins TRBV28 to TRBJ1-1; 9 positions agree with TRBD1. CDR3 length: 15 residues. The junction had 5 bases not matched to a gene; V was cut back by 6 bases and J by 0 bases. CDR1 and CDR2 from the germline V gene are MDHEN and SYDVKM. Written as DNA, the CDR3 is TGTGCCAGCAGCCCTAACAGGGGGCTGAACACTGAAGCTTTCTTT. Encoded protein: CASSPNRGLNTEAFF.

The rearrangement links TRBV7-3 to TRBJ2-7, with a tentative D call TRBD2 (6 bases). CDR1 is SGHTA and CDR2 is FQGTGA in the germline V gene. The V end lost 5 bases, the J end lost 3 bases, and 14 bases lay between the germline ends. There are 14 residues in the CDR3. The CDR3 region has the DNA TGTGCCAGCAGCCCGTCGGGACTGAACTACGAGCAGTACTTC. Translation: CASSPSGLNYEQYF.

The rearrangement links TRBV6-4 to TRBJ2-2; the D gene is possibly TRBD2 (6 bases). CDR3 size: 16 residues. CDR1 is MRHNA, CDR2 SNTAGT, per germline. V was shortened by 0 bases and J by 2 bases, with 10 bases between the two germline ends. For the CDR3, the DNA is TGTGCCAGCAGTGACTCTGGGGGGAGTAACACCGGGGAGCTGTTTTTT. Protein sequence: CASSDSGGSNTGELFF.

This chain links TRBV4-2 with TRBJ2-1; 15 bases fit TRBD2. The germline V gene encodes CDR1 LGHNA and CDR2 YNFKEQ. V lost 4 bases and J lost 12; bases outside the gene matches: 7. The CDR3 extends over 15 amino acids. The CDR3 DNA is TGTGCCAGCAGCCGCGGACTAGCGGGAGGGGGGGGGCAGTTCTTC. Encoded protein: CASSRGLAGGGGQFF.

This clone was counted a single time. The chain combines TRBV10-3 with TRBJ2-5; weak D call: TRBD2 (6 bases). The length of the CDR3 is 15 residues. Germline lookup yields CDR1 ENHRY and CDR2 SYGVKD. Between the trimmed V and J ends, which lost 3 bases and 3 bases, there was a span of 14 bases. CDR3 sequence (DNA): TGTGCCATCAGTGAATTTCCGGGACTTGAAGAGACCCAGTACTTC. This gives the protein CAISEFPGLEETQYF.

This clone occurred a few times. J is TRBJ1-1 and V is TRBV19; maybe TRBD1 (6 bases). Germline values: CDR1 LNHDA, CDR2 SQIVND (reference sequence). The CDR3 loop spans 14 amino acids. V dropped 3 bases and J dropped 4 bases, with 12 bases sitting between them. The CDR3 DNA reads as TGTGCCAGTAGTATGGCGGGGGCGAGCACTGAAGCTTTCTTT. It translates to CASSMAGASTEAFF. Full variable domain (missing parts from reference TRBV19 and TRBJ1-1): DGGITQSPKYLFRKEGQNVTLSCEQNLNHDAMYWYRQDPGQGLRLIYYSQIVNDFQKGDIAEGYSVSREKKESFPLTVTSAQKNPTAFYLCASSMAGASTEAFFGQGTRLTVV.

The genes are TRBV2 and TRBJ2-2; 9 positions match TRBD1. The germline gives CDR1 SNHLY, CDR2 FYNNEI. The ends lost 2 bases at V and 7 bases at J; junction bases unmatched: 8. The CDR3 length is 16 residues. The DNA of the CDR3 is TGTGCCAGCAGTGAATTGACAGGGGGGCGAGGCGGGGAGCTGTTTTTT. Residues: CASSELTGGRGGELFF.

This sequence joins TRBV6-4 and TRBJ1-1; TRBD1 matches 9 bases. Per germline, CDR1 MRHNA and CDR2 SNTAGT. V lost 6 bases to trimming and J lost 6 bases; unmatched junction nucleotides: 5. This CDR3 is 13 amino acids long. The CDR3 nucleotides read TGTGCCAGCAGCTCAGACAGGGGGGCTGAAGCTTTCTTT. This codes for CASSSDRGAEAFF.

This clone was picked up one time. J is TRBJ1-1 and V is TRBV5-1, with 9 positions matching TRBD1. CDR1 is SGHRS, CDR2 YFSETQ, per germline. The V and J ends lost 6 bases and 5 bases, in that order; junction bases with no gene match: 8. The CDR3 runs to 14 residues. The CDR3 sequence: CASTPGTGRTEAFF. The DNA of the CDR3 is TGCGCCAGCACCCCCGGGACAGGGCGTACTGAAGCTTTCTTT.

This chain uses TRBV30 with TRBJ2-4; TRBD2 matches 8 bases. The CDR3 has 12 residues. The trim removed 8 bases at V and 12 bases at J, leaving 12 bases unmatched. From germline, CDR1 is GTSNPN and CDR2 SVGIG (reference sequence). The DNA of the CDR3 is TGTGCCGTGGGGGAACCCGGACTAGCTCAGTACTTC. This gives the protein CAVGEPGLAQYF.

The CDR3 loop is CASSLSGNQPQHF. DNA of the CDR3: TGTGCCAGCAGCTTATCAGGGAATCAGCCCCAGCATTTT. The chain links TRBV7-6 to TRBJ1-5, with D maybe TRBD1 (5 bases). Trimming pared 2 bases from V and 4 bases from J, leaving 6 bases between. Germline V gene data show CDR1 as SGHVS and CDR2 as FNYEAQ. CDR3 length: 13 amino acids.

A word on this clone: An end of the junction differs from the germline gene, which may be a read error. CDR3 in amino acids: CASCELLTGQGGFEAFF. In DNA, the CDR3 is TGTGCCAGCTGTGAACTATTGACGGGGCAGGGGGGCTTTGAAGCTTTCTTT. V and J are TRBV6-1 and TRBJ1-1, with TRBD1 matching over 7 bases. Germline V CDR1 and CDR2: MNHNS, SASEGT. The CDR3 loop spans 17 amino acids.

This chain joins TRBV6-1 and TRBJ1-6; no definite D call. This CDR3 is built from 17 residues. Trimming cost V 3 bases and J 0 bases, with 12 bases left between them. Looked up from germline, CDR1 is MNHNS and CDR2 is SASEGT. The CDR3 coding sequence is TGTGCCAGCAGTGACCGACGGGTGAGCTCCTATAATTCACCCCTCCACTTT. This gives the protein CASSDRRVSSYNSPLHF.

The V and J genes are TRBV14 and TRBJ2-2; 9 nucleotides line up with TRBD1. The CDR3 runs 18 residues. CDR1 is SGHDN, CDR2 FVKESK, per germline. The J segment lost 6 bases and the V segment lost 0 bases, leaving 11 bases of the junction unmatched. For the CDR3, the DNA is TGTGCCAGCAGCCAAGATTGGGGACAGGGCTTCCAGGCCGGGGAGCTGTTTTTT. Encoded protein: CASSQDWGQGFQAGELFF.

The V and J genes are TRBV27 and TRBJ2-1; 13 nucleotides line up with TRBD2. The V and J ends lost 11 bases and 10 bases, in that order; junction bases with no gene match: 14. CDR1 is MNHEY and CDR2 is SMNVEV in the germline V gene (reference sequence). The CDR3 runs 15 residues. CDR3 residues: CAASTSGGAFEEQFF. The CDR3 DNA follows: TGTGCCGCAAGTACTAGCGGGGGGGCGTTTGAGGAGCAGTTCTTC.

The rearrangement joins TRBV19 to TRBJ2-7; weak D call: TRBD2 (5 bases). V was shortened by 4 bases and J by 0 bases, with 16 bases between the two germline ends. Germline V gives CDR1 LNHDA, CDR2 SQIVND (reference sequence). The CDR3 extends over 16 amino acids. The CDR3 nucleotides read TGTGCCAGTAGTAAGAGCGGCAGGACTTTCTCCTACGAGCAGTACTTC. It is translated as CASSKSGRTFSYEQYF.

The chain joins TRBV27 to TRBJ1-1, with unresolved D. The germline CDR1 and CDR2 sequences are MNHEY and SMNVEV (reference sequence). The CDR3 is 13 residues long. Trimming stripped 0 bases from V and 5 bases from J, with 7 bases between. The CDR3 DNA reads as TGTGCCAGCAGTTTATCGGTGCGAACTGAAGCTTTCTTT. Residues: CASSLSVRTEAFF.